The sample holds many counts of the clone carrying this T cell receptor beta chain. This sample was taken from a study of regulatory T cells in long-lasting Graves disease. This CDR3 has 16 residues. Trimming stripped 1 base from V and 0 bases from J, with 11 bases between. Germline loops: CDR1 SGHRS, CDR2 YFSETQ. Time point noted: newly diagnosed GD, antithyroid drugs for less than 3 months. RNA isolated from PBMCs was used to make the TCR library. Both iRepertoire HTBI primers and Arm-PCR of CDR3 regions were used to build the TCR beta libraries. TCRdb processed the multiplex PCR reads anew with MiXCR; each CDR3 protein has one entry. The sample contains 440,000 or so distinct CDR3 sequences, roughly 15% of which appear only once. This sample also belongs to another study, concerning T cells in Graves' hyperthyroidism and ophthalmopathy.

The source is a woman in her twenties or thirties with Graves disease. The chain uses TRBV5-1 and TRBJ2-1, with D perhaps TRBD2 (6 bases). The source material was peripheral blood mononuclear cells (PBMCs), sampled at new diagnosis, from a patient treated with antithyroid drugs. This chain's CDR3 is CASSLFGRNSYNEQFF. The DNA for the CDR3 is TGCGCCAGCAGCTTGTTCGGGAGAAACTCCTACAATGAGCAGTTCTTC.